This TCR beta chain was profiled in a study of OX40 agonist ivuxolimab in advanced cancers. For the study at large: Patients enrolled in dose escalation were diagnosed with hepatocellular carcinoma, melanoma, renal cell or head and neck cancer. Patients achieving partial responses numbered three: one hepatocellular carcinoma case and two cutaneous melanoma cases.

This clone was detected a few times. Sequenced by immunoSEQ multiplex PCR; TCRdb stores in-frame clones only, minus some. Altogether under 70,000 clones are present, more than 80% being singletons, with the ten largest covering approximately 1%. The V gene's germline CDR1 is SGHRS and CDR2 YFSETQ. The CDR3 runs to 13 residues. Germline trimming cut 0 bases from V and 8 bases from J; bases unmatched to any gene: 0. The clonotype was recovered from an adult with an advanced solid tumor such as melanoma, head and neck, liver or kidney cancer. The chain employs TRBV5-1 and TRBJ2-1; 9 bases agree with TRBD1. The sequences come from CD4+ or CD8+ T cells sorted from blood, collected in a trial of the OX40 agonist ivuxolimab. The CDR3 region is CASSLGTGDEQFF. CDR3 in DNA: TGCGCCAGCAGCTTGGGGACAGGGGATGAGCAGTTCTTC.